One sample yielded the 16 T cell receptor beta chains listed below, sequenced in a study of blood T cells in healthy people across ages. A sample-barcoded 5' primer and a J-beta primer mix were used in a second PCR of about 7 to 12 cycles. TCRdb independently ran MiXCR on the 5' RACE reads; one entry per CDR3 protein. The sample contains roughly 790,000 distinct CDR3 sequences, 35% to 45% of which appear only once. Sequenced: blood. The receptors were gathered from a woman aged 55-69 years in good health.

The rearrangement joins TRBV6-6 to TRBJ1-6; D is unresolved. Germline V gene lookup returns CDR1 MNHNY and CDR2 SVGAGI (reference sequence). V was shortened by 3 bases and J by 5 bases, with 2 bases between the two germline ends. This CDR3 is 12 amino acids long. Here the CDR3 reads CASSYDNSPLHF. Written as DNA, the CDR3 is TGTGCCAGCAGTTATGATAATTCACCCCTCCACTTT.

This clonotype was seen at least ten times. The rearrangement uses TRBV4-3 and TRBJ2-4; 11 positions agree with TRBD2. CDR1 and CDR2 (germline): LGHNA, YSLEER. J lost 2 bases, V lost 2 bases, and 5 bases had no gene match. This CDR3 region has 17 residues. CDR3 in amino acids: CASSQSLAGGTKNIQYF. As DNA, the CDR3 is TGCGCCAGCAGCCAAAGCCTAGCGGGAGGAACCAAAAACATTCAGTACTTC.

This clonotype appeared a few times. The V call is TRBV7-6, the J call TRBJ2-6; D is uncertain. V shed 1 base and J shed 4 bases, with 8 bases lying between them. The CDR3 loop spans 15 amino acids. Germline V gene data show CDR1 as SGHVS and CDR2 as FNYEAQ. The CDR3 nucleotides read TGTGCCAGCAGCTTAGGCGCCGGGGGGGCCAACGTCCTGACTTTC. This sequence encodes CASSLGAGGANVLTF.

The gene calls are TRBV3-1 and TRBJ2-3; 8 bases are shared with TRBD2. CDR1 is LGHDT, CDR2 YNNKEL, per germline (reference sequence). V shed 10 bases, J shed 8 bases, and the junction held 11 bases outside the gene matches. The CDR3 is 13 residues long. CDR3 loop: CATTSGSGGTQYF. In DNA, the CDR3 is TGTGCCACAACTAGCGGTTCAGGTGGTACGCAGTATTTT.

The J gene is TRBJ2-3, the V gene TRBV29-1; D is possibly TRBD2 (6 bases). CDR1 is SQVTM, CDR2 ANQGSEA, per germline. This CDR3 contains 12 residues. Here the CDR3 DNA reads TGCACATCATGGAACGGGGGAGATACGCAGTATTTT. This gives the protein CTSWNGGDTQYF.

The rearrangement links TRBV5-1 to TRBJ1-2, with D perhaps TRBD1 (6 bases). CDR1 is SGHRS, CDR2 YFSETQ, per germline. V was shortened by 2 bases and J by 4 bases, with 12 bases between the two germline ends. This CDR3 is built from 14 residues. CDR3 sequence (DNA): TGCGCCAGCAGCTTCCCGGACAGCCCCTATGGCTACACCTTC. Translated, it gives CASSFPDSPYGYTF.

This clonotype turned up a few times. This chain joins TRBV29-1 and TRBJ1-4; the D is unclear. The CDR3 totals 13 residues. Trimming shortened V by 3 bases and J by 7 bases, and 12 bases separated the two germline ends. The germline V gene has CDR1 SQVTM and CDR2 ANQGSEA. CDR3 amino acids: CSVEAGGSEKLFF. The CDR3 DNA reads as TGCAGCGTTGAGGCGGGTGGGAGTGAAAAACTGTTTTTT.

The V call is TRBV6-5, the J call TRBJ2-7; 10 positions agree with TRBD1. The V gene end was trimmed by 1 base and the J gene end by 4 bases; junction bases not matched to a gene: 4. The CDR3 is 15 amino acids. Germline CDR1 MNHEY, CDR2 SVGAGI. The CDR3 is CASSYLWDRGYEQYF. DNA of the CDR3: TGTGCCAGCAGTTACTTGTGGGACAGGGGTTACGAGCAGTACTTC.

In regard to this clonotype: An end of the junction differs from the germline gene, which may be a read error. J is TRBJ2-3 and V is TRBV20-1; the match to TRBD2 covers 12 bases. CDR1 DFQATT and CDR2 SNEGSKA come from the germline V gene (reference sequence). The CDR3 consists of 16 residues. This CDR3 is CSARDLAGGPTDAQYF. The CDR3, as DNA: TGCAGTGCTAGAGATCTAGCGGGGGGGCCGACAGATGCGCAGTATTTT.

This clonotype was seen a handful of times. V usage is TRBV10-3 and J usage is TRBJ2-2; D is unresolved. Germline V gene lookup returns CDR1 ENHRY and CDR2 SYGVKD. CDR3 length: 14 residues. The V gene lost 0 bases and the J gene lost 6 bases, with 8 bases spanning the gap. CDR3 sequence reads: CAISESLAAGELFF. CDR3 in DNA: TGTGCCATCAGTGAGTCTTTGGCTGCCGGGGAGCTGTTTTTT.

The chain employs TRBV27 and TRBJ2-5, with 8 bases matching TRBD1. Near its end, the DNA agrees better with TRBJ2-7, so the J call may be wrong. This CDR3 contains 14 residues. Germline V gene sequence: CDR1 MNHEY, CDR2 SMNVEV (reference sequence). The CDR3 sequence is CASSLLQGATEQYF. The CDR3 DNA reads TGTGCCAGCAGTTTGTTGCAGGGGGCGACCGAGCAGTACTTC.

This clonotype was counted between two and nine times. V and J are TRBV12-3 or TRBV12-4 and TRBJ2-3; unclear D gene. CDR3 size: 13 residues. Deletions cut 5 bases from V and 5 bases from J, with 11 bases between. This chain's CDR3 is CASSVPGRDTQYF. CDR3 coding DNA: TGTGCCAGCAGTGTGCCGGGCAGAGATACGCAGTATTTT.

The chain carries TRBV6-5 and TRBJ2-7, with D possibly TRBD1 on 7 matching bases. The length of the CDR3 is 15 residues. The V and J ends lost 0 bases and 2 bases respectively, with 11 bases between them. Looked up from germline, CDR1 is MNHEY and CDR2 is SVGAGI. CDR3 coding DNA: TGTGCCAGCAGTTACTCTTCAGGGGGGACCTACGAGCAGTACTTC. Protein product: CASSYSSGGTYEQYF.

The rearrangement links TRBV7-2 to TRBJ2-5; the match to TRBD2 covers 7 bases. CDR1 and CDR2 from the germline V gene are SGHTA and FQGNSA. The CDR3 spans 13 residues. CDR3 residues: CAVGDLAGQTQYF. DNA of the CDR3: TGTGCGGTCGGGGACTTAGCGGGCCAGACCCAGTACTTC.

The CDR3 here is CATALGQGWNEQFF. The CDR3 DNA sequence: TGCGCCACTGCGTTGGGACAGGGATGGAATGAGCAGTTCTTC. The J gene is TRBJ2-1, the V gene TRBV5-1, with 9 bases matching TRBD1. CDR1 SGHRS and CDR2 YFSETQ come from the germline V gene. The CDR3 loop spans 14 amino acids. V gave up 9 bases and J gave up 7 bases; unmatched junction bases: 11. Supplemented by reference TRBV5-1 and TRBJ2-1, the full variable domain reads KAGVTQTPRYLIKTRGQQVTLSCSPISGHRSVSWYQQTPGQGLQFLFEYFSETQRNKGNFPGRFSGRQFSNSRSEMNVSTLELGDSALYLCATALGQGWNEQFFGPGTRLTVL.

The chain carries TRBV7-3 and TRBJ2-1, with TRBD1 matching over 8 bases. This CDR3 comprises 17 residues. The V gene's germline CDR1 is SGHTA and CDR2 FQGTGA. The J segment lost 5 bases and the V segment lost 0 bases, leaving 9 bases of the junction unmatched. The CDR3 loop is CASSLTGWGQDNNEQFF. The CDR3 DNA reads TGTGCCAGCAGCTTAACGGGGTGGGGACAGGACAACAATGAGCAGTTCTTC.